The sequence of this T cell receptor (beta chain) was determined in a study of CD8 T cells in Susac syndrome. An amount of RNA that ranged from roughly 0.5 to 1 ug was reverse transcribed with random hexamers. TCRdb called the immunoSEQ multiplex PCR reads again in MiXCR, with one record for every CDR3 protein. The sample has about 300,000 distinct CDR3 sequences, 70% to 90% seen once. V lost 0 bases and J 4 bases, leaving 16 bases between the germline ends. The CDR3 is 16 residues long. From germline, CDR1 is DFQATT and CDR2 SNEGSKA (reference sequence). Sequenced input: CD8+ T cells from PBMCs. This chain connects TRBV20-1 to TRBJ2-1, with a possible D match to TRBD2 (6 bases). This clonotype was sampled from a human donor with multiple sclerosis. The DNA of the CDR3 is TGCAGTGCTAGAGATCTCGAGGGAGGCCTTTACAATGAGCAGTTCTTC. This sequence encodes CSARDLEGGLYNEQFF.